Each of the 2 T cell receptor beta chains below was sequenced from the same sample in a study of monozygotic twins with inflammatory bowel disease (dated by TCRdb to between 2019 and 2020). The library came from 5' RACE. The sample was run on an Illumina HiSeq 2500. Based on TCRdb reprocessing of the reads, there is one entry per CDR3 protein sequence, and DNA is missing. This sample's listing comprises some 130,000 distinct CDR3 sequences. 0.95% to 1.5% of the sample goes to the ten largest clones. The sample consisted of blood. Source of these receptors: a human donor with ulcerative colitis or Crohn's disease, or a healthy co-twin of an affected twin (not recorded which).

V and J are TRBV28 and TRBJ2-2; the D call from TCRdb, TRBD1, cannot be confirmed without DNA. The length of the CDR3 is 15 residues. The germline gives CDR1 MDHEN, CDR2 SYDVKM. The CDR3 sequence: CASSLGAGAAGELFF.

The chain employs TRBV27 and TRBJ2-6; TCRdb outputs TRBD2, but without DNA this stays unchecked. Germline V gene lookup returns CDR1 MNHEY and CDR2 SMNVEV (reference sequence). The CDR3 totals 17 residues. The CDR3: CASSLFGPPAGANVLTF.